This T cell receptor beta chain was sequenced during a study of CD8+ T cells in alopecia areata. Study-wide context: Tofacitinib was taken orally by treated patients, and the dose was 5 to 10 mg twice daily. The investigators scored severity in treated patients by the percentage of affected scalp area. Overall study results and limits: Tofacitinib did not eliminate many expanded lesional clones from scalp or blood. Sequence data from scalp samples additionally include resident alphabeta T cells of normal skin.

Treatment given: oral pan-JAK inhibitor, 5-10 mg twice daily. Comments on this clone: Its antigen is as yet unknown.

In each case, RNA was isolated and then reverse transcribed into cDNA as the sequencing template. Here immunoSEQ multiplex PCR was the method, and the copy in TCRdb shows in-frame clones only, minus some. The sample shows over 85,000 clones, about 64% of them seen only once. Germline V gene data show CDR1 as MNHEY and CDR2 as SMNVEV (reference sequence). J gave up 3 bases and V 2 bases, and 1 base lay outside the gene matches. This CDR3 has 14 residues. The material sequenced was CD8+ T cells sorted from blood, taken at week 4, from a patient treated with tofacitinib. The clonotype was recovered from a human donor with alopecia areata. The chain has TRBV27 and TRBJ2-7, with 10 bases aligning to TRBD2. CDR3 coding DNA: TGTGCCAGCAGTTTAGCTAGCGGGAGCTACGAGCAGTACTTC. Amino acids: CASSLASGSYEQYF.